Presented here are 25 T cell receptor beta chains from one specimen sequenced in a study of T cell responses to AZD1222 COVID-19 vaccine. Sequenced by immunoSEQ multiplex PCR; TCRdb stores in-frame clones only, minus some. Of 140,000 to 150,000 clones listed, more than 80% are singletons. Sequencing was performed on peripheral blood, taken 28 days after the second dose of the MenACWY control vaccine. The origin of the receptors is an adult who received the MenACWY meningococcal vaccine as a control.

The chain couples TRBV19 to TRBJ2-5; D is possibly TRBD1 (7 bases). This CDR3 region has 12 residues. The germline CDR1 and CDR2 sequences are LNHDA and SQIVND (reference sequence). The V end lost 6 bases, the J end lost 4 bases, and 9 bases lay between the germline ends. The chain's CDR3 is CASRQGGETQYF. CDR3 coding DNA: TGTGCCAGTAGGCAGGGGGGAGAGACCCAGTACTTC.

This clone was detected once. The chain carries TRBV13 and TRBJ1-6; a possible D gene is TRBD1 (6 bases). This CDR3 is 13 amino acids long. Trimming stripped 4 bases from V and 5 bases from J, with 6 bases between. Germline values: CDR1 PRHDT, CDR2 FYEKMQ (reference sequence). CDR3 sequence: CASSWTDNSPLHF. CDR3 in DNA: TGTGCCAGCAGCTGGACAGATAATTCACCCCTCCACTTT.

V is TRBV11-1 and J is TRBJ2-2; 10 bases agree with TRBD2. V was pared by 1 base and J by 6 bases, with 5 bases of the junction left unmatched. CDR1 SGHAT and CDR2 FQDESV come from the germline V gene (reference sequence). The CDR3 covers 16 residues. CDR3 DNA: TGTGCCAGCAGCTTAGTGTCTAGCGGGAGCGCCGGGGAGCTGTTTTTT. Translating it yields CASSLVSSGSAGELFF.

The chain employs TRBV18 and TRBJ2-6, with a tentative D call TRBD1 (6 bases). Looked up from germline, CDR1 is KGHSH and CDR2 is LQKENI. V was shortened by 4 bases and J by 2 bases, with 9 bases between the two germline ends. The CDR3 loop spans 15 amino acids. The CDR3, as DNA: TGTGCCAGCTCACTAGACAGGACTGGGGCCAACGTCCTGACTTTC. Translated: CASSLDRTGANVLTF.

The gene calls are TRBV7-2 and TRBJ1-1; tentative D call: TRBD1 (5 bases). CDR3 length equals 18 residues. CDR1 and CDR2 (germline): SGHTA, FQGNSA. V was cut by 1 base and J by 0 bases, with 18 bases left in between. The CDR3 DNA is TGTGCCAGCAGCTTAGTATCTGGGGGTGGCATAATGAACACTGAAGCTTTCTTT. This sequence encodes CASSLVSGGGIMNTEAFF.

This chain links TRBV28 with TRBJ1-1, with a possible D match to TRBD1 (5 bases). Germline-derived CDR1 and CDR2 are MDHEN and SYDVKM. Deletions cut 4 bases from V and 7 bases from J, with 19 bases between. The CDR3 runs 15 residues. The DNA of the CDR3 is TGTGCCAGCAGTTCAGCCCAGGGCCCCACGGGTGAAGCTTTCTTT. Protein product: CASSSAQGPTGEAFF.

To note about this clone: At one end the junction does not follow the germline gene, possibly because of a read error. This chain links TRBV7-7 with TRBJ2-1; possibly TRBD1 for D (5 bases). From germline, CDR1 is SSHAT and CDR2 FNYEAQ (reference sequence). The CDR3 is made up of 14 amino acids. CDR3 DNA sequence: TGTGCTAGCAGCTTAAGGGGTTTCGGCAATGAGCAGTTCTTC. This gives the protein CASSLRGFGNEQFF.

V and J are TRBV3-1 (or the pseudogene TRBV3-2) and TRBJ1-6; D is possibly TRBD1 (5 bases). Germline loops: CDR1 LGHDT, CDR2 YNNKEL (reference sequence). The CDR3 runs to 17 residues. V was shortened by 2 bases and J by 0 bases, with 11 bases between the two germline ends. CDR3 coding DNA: TGTGCCAGCAGCCAATCCTGGGGCGACTCCTATAATTCACCCCTCCACTTT. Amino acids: CASSQSWGDSYNSPLHF.

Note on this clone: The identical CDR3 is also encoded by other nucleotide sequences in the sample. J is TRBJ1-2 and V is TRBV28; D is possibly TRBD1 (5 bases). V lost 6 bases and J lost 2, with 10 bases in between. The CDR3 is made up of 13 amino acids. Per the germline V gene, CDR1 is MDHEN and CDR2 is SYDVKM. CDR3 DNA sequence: TGTGCCAGCAGCCAGGGAAGAAACTATGGCTACACCTTC. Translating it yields CASSQGRNYGYTF.

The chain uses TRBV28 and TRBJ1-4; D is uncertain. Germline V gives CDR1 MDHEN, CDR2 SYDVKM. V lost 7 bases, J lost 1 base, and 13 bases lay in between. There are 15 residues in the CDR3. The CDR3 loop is CASIATELTNEKLFF. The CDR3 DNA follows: TGTGCCAGCATCGCTACAGAGCTAACTAATGAAAAACTGTTTTTT. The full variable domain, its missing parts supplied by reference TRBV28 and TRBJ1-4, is DVKVTQSSRYLVKRTGEKVFLECVQDMDHENMFWYRQDPGLGLRLIYFSYDVKMKEKGDIPEGYSVSREKKERFSLILESASTNQTSMYLCASIATELTNEKLFFGSGTQLSVL.

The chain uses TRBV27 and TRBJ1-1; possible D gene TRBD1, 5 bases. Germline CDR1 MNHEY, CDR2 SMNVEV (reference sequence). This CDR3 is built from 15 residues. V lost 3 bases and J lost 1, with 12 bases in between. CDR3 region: CASSLAGTANTEAFF. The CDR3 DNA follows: TGTGCCAGCAGTTTGGCCGGGACGGCGAACACTGAAGCTTTCTTT.

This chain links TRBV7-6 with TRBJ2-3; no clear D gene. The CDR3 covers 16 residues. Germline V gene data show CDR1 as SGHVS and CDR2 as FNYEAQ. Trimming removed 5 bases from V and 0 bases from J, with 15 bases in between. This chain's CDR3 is CASSALLGSSTDTQYF. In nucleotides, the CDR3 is TGTGCCAGCAGCGCTCTCTTGGGGTCAAGCACAGATACGCAGTATTTT.

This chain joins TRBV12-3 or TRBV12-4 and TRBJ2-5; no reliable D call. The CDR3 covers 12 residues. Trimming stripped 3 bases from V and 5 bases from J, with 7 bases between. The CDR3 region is CASSLGYETQYF. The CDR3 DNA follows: TGTGCCAGCAGTTTGGGGTATGAGACCCAGTACTTC.

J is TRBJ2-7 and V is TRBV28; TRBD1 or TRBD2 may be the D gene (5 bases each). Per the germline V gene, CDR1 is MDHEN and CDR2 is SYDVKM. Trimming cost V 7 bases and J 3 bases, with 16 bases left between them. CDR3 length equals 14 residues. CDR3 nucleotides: TGTGCCAGCAATACCCGGGACGGACTCTACGAGCAGTACTTC. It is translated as CASNTRDGLYEQYF.

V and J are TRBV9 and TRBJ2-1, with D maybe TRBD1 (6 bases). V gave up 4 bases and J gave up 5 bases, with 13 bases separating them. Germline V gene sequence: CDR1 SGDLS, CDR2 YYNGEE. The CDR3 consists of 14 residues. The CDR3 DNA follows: TGTGCCAGCAGCACCTCGGACAGCAACAATGAGCAGTTCTTC. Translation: CASSTSDSNNEQFF.

CDR3 sequence reads: CASSPAAGGELFF. In DNA, the CDR3 is TGTGCCAGCAGCCCCGCGGCGGGCGGGGAGCTGTTTTTT. This chain connects TRBV13 to TRBJ2-2; a weak D match, TRBD2 (5 bases). The germline V and J ends were trimmed by 5 bases and 7 bases, with 11 bases remaining between them. Germline V CDR1 and CDR2: PRHDT, FYEKMQ (reference sequence). The length of the CDR3 is 13 residues.

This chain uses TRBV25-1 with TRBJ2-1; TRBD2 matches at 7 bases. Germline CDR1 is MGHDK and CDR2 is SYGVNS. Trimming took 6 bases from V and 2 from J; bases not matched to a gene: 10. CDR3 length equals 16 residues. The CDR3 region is CASRPGLSGAYNEQFF. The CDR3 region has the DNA TGTGCCAGCAGACCCGGTCTGAGCGGGGCCTACAATGAGCAGTTCTTC.

CDR3 in DNA: TGTGCCAGTAGTATGGCACGGGTCGGGGTGAACACTGAAGCTTTCTTT. It codes for CASSMARVGVNTEAFF. The chain is built from TRBV19 and TRBJ1-1, with unresolved D. The CDR3 is made up of 16 amino acids. V shed 3 bases and J shed 0 bases, with 14 bases lying between them. The V gene's germline CDR1 is LNHDA and CDR2 SQIVND (reference sequence).

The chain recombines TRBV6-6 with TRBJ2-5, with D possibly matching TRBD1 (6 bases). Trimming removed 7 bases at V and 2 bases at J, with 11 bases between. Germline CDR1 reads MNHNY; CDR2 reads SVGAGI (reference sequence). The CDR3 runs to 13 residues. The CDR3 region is CASNSQGQETQYF. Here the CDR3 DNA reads TGTGCCAGCAATAGCCAGGGGCAAGAGACCCAGTACTTC.

CDR3 protein: CASSPLPGTGAYEQYF. The DNA for the CDR3 is TGTGCCAGCTCACCACTCCCCGGGACAGGGGCCTACGAGCAGTACTTC. The chain employs TRBV18 and TRBJ2-7; 10 bases agree with TRBD1. The V gene's germline CDR1 is KGHSH and CDR2 LQKENI. The ends lost 1 base at V and 2 bases at J; junction bases unmatched: 5. The CDR3 has 16 amino acids.

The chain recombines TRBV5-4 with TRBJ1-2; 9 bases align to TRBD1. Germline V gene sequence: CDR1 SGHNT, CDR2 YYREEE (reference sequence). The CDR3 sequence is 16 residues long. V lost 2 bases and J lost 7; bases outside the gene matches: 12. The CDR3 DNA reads TGTGCCAGCAGCTTTGTGGGACAGGGAGTTTTGGGTGGCTACACCTTC. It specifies CASSFVGQGVLGGYTF.

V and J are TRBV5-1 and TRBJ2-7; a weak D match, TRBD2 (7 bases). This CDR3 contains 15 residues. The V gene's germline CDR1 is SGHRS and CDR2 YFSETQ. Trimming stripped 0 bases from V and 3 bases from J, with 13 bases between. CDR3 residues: CASSLVAGAFYEQYF. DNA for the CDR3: TGCGCCAGCAGCTTGGTCGCGGGGGCGTTCTACGAGCAGTACTTC.

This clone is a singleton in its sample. The CDR3: CASSYSGTDYQPQHF. The CDR3 DNA follows: TGTGCCAGCAGTTACTCAGGGACAGACTATCAGCCCCAGCATTTT. This rearrangement joins TRBV6-2 or TRBV6-3 to TRBJ1-5; 7 bases fit TRBD1. Germline values: CDR1 MNHEY, CDR2 SVGEGT. The junction had 4 bases not matched to a gene; V was cut back by 0 bases and J by 5 bases. The CDR3 runs 15 residues.

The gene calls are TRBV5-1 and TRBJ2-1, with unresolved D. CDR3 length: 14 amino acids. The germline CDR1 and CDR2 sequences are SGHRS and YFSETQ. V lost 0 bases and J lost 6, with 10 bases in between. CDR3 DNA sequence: TGCGCCAGCAGCTTGGGAGGTGTAGCCAATGAGCAGTTCTTC. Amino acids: CASSLGGVANEQFF.

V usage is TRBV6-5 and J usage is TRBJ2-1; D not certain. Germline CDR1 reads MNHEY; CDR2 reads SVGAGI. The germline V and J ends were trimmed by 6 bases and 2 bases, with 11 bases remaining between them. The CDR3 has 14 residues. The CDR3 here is CASSPAAAYNEQFF. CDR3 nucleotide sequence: TGTGCCAGCAGCCCCGCGGCCGCCTACAATGAGCAGTTCTTC.